The 21 T cell receptor beta chains below were found in one sample sequenced in a study of post-analysis software for immune sequencing data. Study observations and caveats: When patients were compared with controls, 4 or 5 TRBV segments were more frequent, TRBV5-6, TRBV5-1 and TRBV20-1 among them.

Antigens of these TCRs are unknown. The library was made from cDNA and included unique molecular identifiers. TCRdb fed the PCR reads into MiXCR, producing one record per CDR3 protein. Altogether about 430,000 distinct CDR3 sequences are present, 30% to 40% being singletons, with the ten largest covering 6.5% to 8%. Source material: blood. The receptors here all came from a girl aged 2-9 years with multiple sclerosis.

The chain is built from TRBV28 and TRBJ2-7, with TRBD1 matching over 9 bases. The CDR3 runs 15 residues. Per the germline V gene, CDR1 is MDHEN and CDR2 is SYDVKM. V shed 6 bases, J shed 6 bases, and the junction held 12 bases outside the gene matches. The CDR3 here is CASSYTGGGGGEQYF. The DNA of the CDR3 is TGTGCCAGCAGCTATACAGGGGGCGGAGGCGGCGAGCAGTACTTC.

The chain combines TRBV6-4 with TRBJ2-4; D is unclear. The CDR3 has 16 residues. V was cut by 0 bases and J by 0 bases, with 9 bases left in between. Germline V gene lookup returns CDR1 MRHNA and CDR2 SNTAGT. The CDR3 DNA is TGTGCCAGCAGTGACTCGCGTAGACTAGCCAAAAACATTCAGTACTTC. This codes for CASSDSRRLAKNIQYF.

The chain recombines TRBV12-5 with TRBJ2-7, with D hard to call. The CDR3 consists of 13 residues. V lost 2 bases and J 0 bases, leaving 5 bases between the germline ends. Germline-derived CDR1 and CDR2 are LGHNT and FRNRAP. CDR3 residues: CASGLTASYEQYF. For the CDR3, the DNA is TGTGCTAGTGGTTTGACAGCCTCCTACGAGCAGTACTTC.

J is TRBJ2-1 and V is TRBV20-1; 9 nucleotides agree with TRBD2. With 6 bases clipped from V and 0 bases from J, the junction kept 9 bases outside the gene matches. CDR1 is DFQATT and CDR2 is SNEGSKA in the germline V gene (reference sequence). CDR3 length: 16 amino acids. The CDR3 region has the DNA TGCAGTGCCCGAGCGGGGGGTTCGAGCTCCTACAATGAGCAGTTCTTC. Residues: CSARAGGSSSYNEQFF.

This clonotype has just a few counts. The CDR3 region is CASSLVPSVYEQYF. CDR3 nucleotide sequence: TGTGCCAGCAGCTTAGTTCCTTCTGTCTACGAGCAGTACTTC. The chain combines TRBV7-2 with TRBJ2-7; no firm D call. Germline V CDR1 and CDR2: SGHTA, FQGNSA. Trimming cost V 1 base and J 3 bases, with 10 bases left between them. This CDR3 spans 14 amino acids.

This clonotype was seen only a few times. The CDR3 bases are TGTGCCACCAACCAAATTTTCAGGGGGCGAGAGACCCAGTACTTC. It encodes CATNQIFRGRETQYF. The chain joins TRBV15 to TRBJ2-5, with TRBD1 matching 8 bases. The length of the CDR3 is 15 residues. Germline lookup yields CDR1 LNHNV and CDR2 YYDKDF (reference sequence). The V and J ends lost 7 bases and 4 bases, in that order; junction bases with no gene match: 11.

The table lists this clonotype with many counts. The chain recombines TRBV7-9 with TRBJ2-7; 7 positions agree with TRBD1. In germline, CDR1 is SEHNR, CDR2 FQNEAQ (reference sequence). Trimming at V came to 5 bases and at J to 6 bases, leaving 13 bases not matched to a gene. The length of the CDR3 is 15 residues. The CDR3 DNA follows: TGTGCCAGCAGCGCTCGGGACAGTCCATCCCGCGAGCAGTACTTC. Its translation is CASSARDSPSREQYF.

The chain links TRBV6-4 to TRBJ2-3; D remains unclear. Trimming took 4 bases from V and 4 from J, leaving 15 bases between them. Germline CDR1 and CDR2: MRHNA and SNTAGT. There are 15 residues in the CDR3. The CDR3 is CASSVTSLRADTQYF. The DNA of the CDR3 is TGTGCCAGCAGTGTAACAAGCCTCCGAGCAGATACGCAGTATTTT.

This chain joins TRBV7-2 and TRBJ2-5; D uncertain. V shed 0 bases and J shed 11 bases, with 19 bases lying between them. The CDR3 is 15 residues long. Germline V gene data show CDR1 as SGHTA and CDR2 as FQGNSA. CDR3 sequence reads: CASSLAKFFPGEQYF. In DNA, the CDR3 is TGTGCCAGCAGCTTAGCTAAGTTTTTCCCCGGTGAGCAGTACTTC.

The gene calls are TRBV7-2 and TRBJ2-7, with D tentatively TRBD1 (5 bases). The germline V gene has CDR1 SGHTA and CDR2 FQGNSA. The CDR3 is 15 amino acids. V lost 0 bases, J lost 3 bases, and 12 bases lay in between. The CDR3 is CASSLAVITGYEQYF. CDR3 nucleotide sequence: TGTGCCAGCAGCTTAGCGGTTATAACAGGCTACGAGCAGTACTTC.

The rearrangement joins TRBV12-3 or TRBV12-4 to TRBJ1-1; the D is unclear. The CDR3 consists of 13 residues. V was trimmed by 5 bases and J by 5 bases, leaving 12 bases between them. CDR3 region: CASSPRFVTEAFF. Here the CDR3 DNA reads TGTGCCAGCAGTCCCCGGTTTGTAACTGAAGCTTTCTTT.

This clonotype was seen a few times. This chain links TRBV15 with TRBJ2-7, with a tentative D call TRBD2 (6 bases). Germline CDR1 reads LNHNV; CDR2 reads YYDKDF (reference sequence). Trimming cost V 5 bases and J 2 bases, with 19 bases left between them. The CDR3 consists of 16 residues. CDR3 region: CATSAGLGVRTYEQYF. The CDR3 bases are TGTGCCACCAGCGCGGGGCTCGGAGTCAGAACCTACGAGCAGTACTTC.

This clonotype was seen a few times. A read error may produce the germline difference seen at one junction end. CDR3 protein: CTSSLGTGYGNEQFF. CDR3 nucleotides: TGTACCAGCAGCCTGGGGACAGGGTATGGGAATGAGCAGTTCTTC. The chain links TRBV7-6 to TRBJ2-1; 9 bases are a match to TRBD1. Germline assignment: CDR1 SGHVS and CDR2 FNYEAQ. The CDR3 is 15 amino acids.

This chain connects TRBV18 to TRBJ2-5; D tentatively reads TRBD1 or TRBD2 (6 bases each). The CDR3 consists of 15 residues. Germline lookup yields CDR1 KGHSH and CDR2 LQKENI. V shed 3 bases and J shed 4 bases, with 15 bases lying between them. The CDR3 nucleotides read TGTGCCAGCTCACCGAATGGGGGGCTCGGAGAGACCCAGTACTTC. Encoded protein: CASSPNGGLGETQYF.

This clonotype was counted only a few times. The chain combines TRBV20-1 with TRBJ1-2; weak D call: TRBD1 (6 bases). The CDR3 is 14 residues long. Germline loops: CDR1 DFQATT, CDR2 SNEGSKA (reference sequence). The V and J ends lost 1 base and 5 bases respectively, with 14 bases between them. CDR3 loop: CSARAGGVRYGYTF. The DNA for the CDR3 is TGCAGTGCTAGAGCGGGGGGCGTACGGTATGGCTACACCTTC.

The chain's CDR3 is CASSFPLGNEQFF. In DNA form, the CDR3 reads TGCGCCAGCAGCTTTCCGCTTGGAAATGAGCAGTTCTTC. The chain recombines TRBV5-1 with TRBJ2-1; no firm D call. Trimming took off 2 bases at V and 7 bases at J, with 10 bases between the two ends. CDR3 length: 13 residues. Germline V gene data show CDR1 as SGHRS and CDR2 as YFSETQ. The full variable domain, with the rest looked up from reference TRBV5-1 and TRBJ2-1, is KAGVTQTPRYLIKTRGQQVTLSCSPISGHRSVSWYQQTPGQGLQFLFEYFSETQRNKGNFPGRFSGRQFSNSRSEMNVSTLELGDSALYLCASSFPLGNEQFFGPGTRLTVL.

The rearrangement links TRBV25-1 to TRBJ2-5; 7 positions match TRBD1. The trim removed 3 bases at V and 1 base at J, leaving 5 bases unmatched. The CDR3 is 15 residues long. CDR1 MGHDK and CDR2 SYGVNS come from the germline V gene. DNA for the CDR3: TGTGCCAGCAGTGAGTTGGACAGGTCCCAAGAGACCCAGTACTTC. This codes for CASSELDRSQETQYF.

This clonotype was counted ten times or more. The chain has TRBV6-2 or TRBV6-3 and TRBJ1-1; D unresolved. The CDR3 is 11 amino acids. Trimming took off 5 bases at V and 5 bases at J, with 6 bases between the two ends. Germline V gives CDR1 MNHEY, CDR2 SVGEGT. For the CDR3, the DNA is TGTGCCAGCAGTCGGTGGACTGAAGCTTTCTTT. It specifies CASSRWTEAFF.

CDR3 DNA: TGTGCCAGCAGTTACAAGTCACTTGGCTCCTATAATTCACCCCTCCACTTT. It translates to CASSYKSLGSYNSPLHF. The V call is TRBV6-6, the J call TRBJ1-6; D remains ambiguous. The CDR3 runs 17 residues. The V gene lost 2 bases and the J gene lost 0 bases, with 11 bases spanning the gap. The germline V gene encodes CDR1 MNHNY and CDR2 SVGAGI (reference sequence).

This clonotype was recorded a few times. The rearrangement uses TRBV9 and TRBJ1-1; 7 bases are a match to TRBD1. The germline gives CDR1 SGDLS, CDR2 YYNGEE. The V gene end was trimmed by 4 bases and the J gene end by 1 base; junction bases not matched to a gene: 16. This CDR3 spans 18 amino acids. CDR3 bases: TGTGCCAGCAGCCCACCCCCTGGGACAGCGGGATCGAACACTGAAGCTTTCTTT. Its translation: CASSPPPGTAGSNTEAFF.

The chain uses TRBV27 and TRBJ2-3; TRBD1 is a possible D gene (6 bases). CDR3 size: 16 residues. Per the germline V gene, CDR1 is MNHEY and CDR2 is SMNVEV (reference sequence). V lost 6 bases and J 4 bases, leaving 20 bases between the germline ends. The chain's CDR3 is CASRSGAGVLSDTQYF. DNA of the CDR3: TGTGCCAGCAGGTCTGGGGCAGGGGTTTTATCAGATACGCAGTATTTT.